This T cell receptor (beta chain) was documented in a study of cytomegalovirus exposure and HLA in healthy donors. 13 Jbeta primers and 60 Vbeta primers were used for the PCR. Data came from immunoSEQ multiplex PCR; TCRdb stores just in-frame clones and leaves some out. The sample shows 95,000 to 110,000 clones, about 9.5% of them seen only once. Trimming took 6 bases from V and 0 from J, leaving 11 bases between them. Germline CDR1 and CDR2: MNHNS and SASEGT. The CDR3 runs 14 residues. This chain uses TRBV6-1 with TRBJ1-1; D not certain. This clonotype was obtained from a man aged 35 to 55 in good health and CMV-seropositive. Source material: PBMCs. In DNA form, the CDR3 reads TGTGCCAGCAGACTGGAGGCATTGAACACTGAAGCTTTCTTT. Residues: CASRLEALNTEAFF.